Given below is one T cell receptor (beta chain) in context. Produced via immunoSEQ multiplex PCR; TCRdb's table is partial and in-frame only. The sample has about 97,000 clones; more than 65% are singletons. This sample is part of a study of blood T cell repertoires in COVID-19. V dropped 2 bases and J dropped 4; count of bases not matched to a gene: 4. The germline V gene has CDR1 MNHEY and CDR2 SVGEGT. This CDR3 is built from 15 residues. The chain joins TRBV6-2 or TRBV6-3 to TRBJ2-1; TRBD2 matches 8 bases. This TCR was sampled from a man aged 60 to 69 with acute or convalescent COVID-19. Source material: peripheral blood. CDR3 protein: CASSYPRGEYNEQFF. In DNA form, the CDR3 reads TGTGCCAGCAGTTACCCGCGGGGGGAATACAATGAGCAGTTCTTC.